This is a list of T cell receptor beta chains from one sample in a study of early T cells in non-severe SARS-CoV-2 infection. In TCRdb, the 5' RACE reads were re-called with MiXCR into one record per CDR3 protein. The sample has 55,000 to 80,000 distinct CDR3 sequences, over 9.5% seen once. The input for sequencing was whole blood, taken at baseline. Receptors originate from an adult who was a healthcare worker with PCR-confirmed SARS-CoV-2 infection or an uninfected control (not recorded which). Each CDR3 is given with its conserved first and last residue. Each record gives: CDR3 length, V gene, clone size, D gene, J gene, CDR3 DNA, CDR3 protein. D genes are given only for firm matches. Some rows have no size entry. The others give once, few or many, or a class for an expanded clone.

13	TRBV10-3	-	-	TRBJ1-6	TGTGCCATCAAAGGGACGGGTGATTCACCCCTCCACTTT	CAIKGTGDSPLHF
16	TRBV24-1	-	TRBD1	TRBJ2-3	TGTGCCACCAGTGAGACAGGGGGCGGTAGCACAGATACGCAGTATTTT	CATSETGGGSTDTQYF
16	TRBV21-1	few	-	TRBJ2-3	TGTGCCAGCAGTTTACCTCCGGGACCGCGTGCAGATACGCAGTATTTT	CASSLPPGPRADTQYF
12	TRBV6-2/TRBV6-3	many	-	TRBJ2-7	TGTGCCAGCAGAGGGATGATTGGGGAGCAGTACTTC	CASRGMIGEQYF
13	TRBV7-2	few	-	TRBJ2-4	TGTGCCAGCAGCTTATTAATTGGGAACATTCAGTACTTC	CASSLLIGNIQYF
14	TRBV29-1	medium-sized	-	TRBJ1-1	TGCAGCGTTTTCGAGGGGGGACGGAACACTGAAGCTTTCTTT	CSVFEGGRNTEAFF
15	TRBV13	-	-	TRBJ2-3	TGTGCCAGCAGCTCAGGGGTAATTCGGAGAGATACGCAGTATTTT	CASSSGVIRRDTQYF
12	TRBV7-8	-	-	TRBJ1-1	TGTGCCAGCAGCTTAGCCCTGGGGGAAGCTTTCTTT	CASSLALGEAFF
13	TRBV29-1	-	-	TRBJ1-1	TGCAGCGCTGTCACAGGGACGAACACTGAAGCTTTCTTT	CSAVTGTNTEAFF
15	TRBV20-1	few	TRBD2	TRBJ2-3	TGCAGTGCTAGACTAGCGGGAGCGGGGACAGATACGCAGTATTTT	CSARLAGAGTDTQYF
13	TRBV20-1	few	TRBD1	TRBJ1-6	TGCAGTGCTAGCGGGACAGCGAATTCACCCCTCCACTTT	CSASGTANSPLHF
12	TRBV15	many	-	TRBJ2-7	TGTGCCACCAGCAGAGATGTGGCCGAGCAGTACTTC	CATSRDVAEQYF
12	TRBV28	few	-	TRBJ2-7	TGTGCCAGCAGTTTAACAGGGACCGAGCAGTACTTC	CASSLTGTEQYF
12	TRBV12-3/TRBV12-4	medium-sized	TRBD1	TRBJ1-2	TGTGCCAGCAGTCGGACAGGCTATGGCTACACCTTC	CASSRTGYGYTF
13	TRBV7-9	many	-	TRBJ1-1	TGTGCCCTCGCTTCAGCCCAGAACACTGAAGCTTTCTTT	CALASAQNTEAFF
11	TRBV6-2/TRBV6-3	few	TRBD2	TRBJ2-1	TGTGCCAGCAGTTGGGGGGGGAGTATGCTCTTC	CASSWGGSMLF
15	TRBV12-3/TRBV12-4	few	TRBD1	TRBJ1-6	TGTGCCAGCAGTTTAAGCAGGGGGGGGAATTCACCCCTCCACTTT	CASSLSRGGNSPLHF
14	TRBV7-2	few	TRBD1	TRBJ2-5	TGTGCCACCGGGACAGGGGGTACGGGAGAGACCCAGTACTTC	CATGTGGTGETQYF
15	TRBV28	-	-	TRBJ1-1	TGTGCCAGCAGTCCCCGCTGGCAGCCCTACACTGAAGCTTTCTTT	CASSPRWQPYTEAFF
18	TRBV30	-	-	TRBJ2-6	TGTGCCTGTTTTCTCTGGCACAGGGACCGCTACGGGGCCAACGTCCTGACTTTC	CACFLWHRDRYGANVLTF
14	TRBV10-2	-	-	TRBJ2-5	TGCGCCAGCAGTGAGAGGCGGTTCCAAGAGACCCTGTACTTC	CASSERRFQETLYF
14	TRBV27	-	-	TRBJ1-1	TGTGCCAGCAGTTTGTGGGGGCGAGGCACTGAAGCTTTCTTT	CASSLWGRGTEAFF
15	TRBV5-4	many	-	TRBJ2-3	TGTGCCAGCAGCCCTGAGACTGCTAGCACAGATACGCAGTATTTT	CASSPETASTDTQYF
14	TRBV7-6	few	TRBD1	TRBJ1-3	TGTGCCAGCAGCTTAGCCTCAGGGGGACACACCATATATTTT	CASSLASGGHTIYF
14	TRBV28	few	TRBD2	TRBJ2-3	TGTGCCAGCACTATCGGACTAGATACAGATACGCAGTATTTT	CASTIGLDTDTQYF
12	TRBV6-6	-	TRBD2	TRBJ2-3	TGTGCCACTTCTGGGAGGGGAGATACGCAGTATTTT	CATSGRGDTQYF
16	TRBV20-1	many	TRBD2	TRBJ2-2	TGCAGTGCTGCCGATGCCGGGACTAGGAGGACCGGGGAGCTGTTTTTT	CSAADAGTRRTGELFF
13	TRBV29-1	few	-	TRBJ2-6	TGCAGCGTCCGGATCTCTGGGGCCAACGTCCTGACTTTC	CSVRISGANVLTF
15	TRBV15	many	-	TRBJ2-6	TGTGCCACCAGCAGCACTGACTCTGGGGCCAACGTCCTGACTTTC	CATSSTDSGANVLTF
15	TRBV28	many	-	TRBJ2-7	TGTGCCAGCAGTTGGACGGCCGTGGGGGTCTACGAGCAGTACTTC	CASSWTAVGVYEQYF
16	TRBV7-9	-	TRBD1	TRBJ1-3	TGTGCCAGCAGCCCGCAGGGACAGACTATTGGAAACACCATATATTTT	CASSPQGQTIGNTIYF
13	TRBV20-1	-	-	TRBJ2-5	TGCAGTGCTAGAGTGGCCCTAGGGGAGACCCAGTACTTC	CSARVALGETQYF
15	TRBV15	-	-	TRBJ2-1	TGTGCCACCAGCCAGGGGAGAAGCTCCTACAATGAGCAGTTCTTC	CATSQGRSSYNEQFF
14	TRBV29-1	-	-	TRBJ2-3	TGCAGCGTTGATGGGCAGACCCTCGGAGATACGCAGTATTTT	CSVDGQTLGDTQYF
15	TRBV4-3	few	TRBD1	TRBJ1-3	TGCGCCAGCAGCCAAGGACAGGGGCGAGGAAACACCATATATTTT	CASSQGQGRGNTIYF
16	TRBV7-9	many	TRBD2	TRBJ2-3	TGTGCCAGCAGCTTCCCACCGGGACTAGCGACAGATACGCAGTATTTT	CASSFPPGLATDTQYF
15	TRBV18	-	TRBD2	TRBJ2-3	TGTGCCAGCTCAACAAGACTAGCCCAGACAGATACGCAGTATTTT	CASSTRLAQTDTQYF
15	TRBV6-6	-	TRBD1	TRBJ1-1	TGTGCCAGCCTCAGGGGGCGGGACGGGAACACTGAAGCTTTCTTT	CASLRGRDGNTEAFF
13	TRBV10-2	-	TRBD1	TRBJ1-5	TGCGCCAGCATGAACAGGGACAGTCAGCCCCAGCATTTT	CASMNRDSQPQHF
12	TRBV7-2	few	-	TRBJ2-3	TGTGCCAGCAGCAGGACTGAAGATACGCAGTATTTT	CASSRTEDTQYF
12	TRBV6-2/TRBV6-3	few	-	TRBJ1-4	TGTGCCAGCAGTTCCCGTCGGGAAAAACTGTTTTTT	CASSSRREKLFF
14	TRBV20-1	few	TRBD1	TRBJ2-2	TGCAGTGCAAGGACAGGGGGGAACACCGGGGAGCTGTTTTTT	CSARTGGNTGELFF
13	TRBV19	-	-	TRBJ2-3	TGTGCCAGTTCGGACAGCGGAACAGATACGCAGTATTTT	CASSDSGTDTQYF
15	TRBV7-9	many	TRBD2	TRBJ2-5	TGTGCCAGCAGCGGAACTACTAGCGCCCAAGAGACCCAGTACTTC	CASSGTTSAQETQYF
16	TRBV11-2	-	-	TRBJ2-6	TGTGCCAGCAGCTTAACAAGAAACTCTGGGGCCAACGTCCTGACTTTC	CASSLTRNSGANVLTF
17	TRBV12-5	-	-	TRBJ2-2	TGTGCTAGTGGTTTTAATTTTGCAGGAACGAACACCGGGGAGCTGTTTTTT	CASGFNFAGTNTGELFF
12	TRBV19	few	-	TRBJ2-2	TGTGCCAGTAGTTCTGAGTGGCGGGAGCTGTTTTTT	CASSSEWRELFF
16	TRBV6-6	-	-	TRBJ1-6	TGTGCCAGCAGCCACTCGGGGGGGGCCGGTAATTCACCCCTCCACTTT	CASSHSGGAGNSPLHF
17	TRBV19	many	TRBD1	TRBJ1-2	TGTGCCAGCCACCAGGGTCGGGACAGGGGTTGGGGCTATGGCTACACCTTC	CASHQGRDRGWGYGYTF
17	TRBV29-1	many	TRBD1	TRBJ2-2	TGCAGCGTCGCAACCGGGGTAGGGGGCCAGAACACCGGGGAGCTGTTTTTT	CSVATGVGGQNTGELFF
14	TRBV15	-	TRBD2	TRBJ2-3	TGTGCCACCAGCAGAACGGGGGGGGCAGATACGCAGTATTTT	CATSRTGGADTQYF
11	TRBV20-1	many	-	TRBJ1-1	TGCAGTGCCCCCCGGGAAACTGAAGCTTTCTTT	CSAPRETEAFF
15	TRBV7-8	few	-	TRBJ1-2	TGTGCCAGCAGCTTAGATTGGGGGCAGGCCTATGGCTACACCTTC	CASSLDWGQAYGYTF
16	TRBV12-3/TRBV12-4	-	TRBD2	TRBJ2-1	TGTGCCAGCAGTTTAGCTAGCGGGGGGTTCTACAATGAGCAGTTCTTC	CASSLASGGFYNEQFF
15	TRBV3-2	-	-	TRBJ1-5	TGTGCCAGCATTCCAAGAACCCGGGTGAATCAGCCCCAGCATTTT	CASIPRTRVNQPQHF